The present TCR beta chain was sequenced within a study of chronic HIV infection and antiretroviral therapy. TCRdb passed the 5' RACE reads through MiXCR, listing each CDR3 protein once. The table has roughly 39,000 distinct CDR3 sequences, about 8.1% seen once. The CDR3 consists of 12 residues. V shed 5 bases, J shed 6 bases, and the junction held 5 bases outside the gene matches. Germline CDR1 and CDR2: SQVTM and ANQGSEA. This clonotype was counted a few times. This clonotype originated in an adult who had HIV and had not received antiretroviral therapy, or was an uninfected healthy control (not recorded which). The sequenced sample consisted of peripheral blood. The rearrangement links TRBV29-1 to TRBJ1-2, with 8 nucleotides matching TRBD1. The CDR3 nucleotides are TGCAGCGTTTACAGGGGGTCGGATGGCTACACCTTC. Protein product: CSVYRGSDGYTF.